Sequencing of this TCR beta chain was carried out in a study of early T cells in non-severe SARS-CoV-2 infection. Study summary: Chains stayed unpaired after sequencing of bulk RNA from unsorted whole blood. Study-wide findings and caveats: In VDJdb matching, anti-spike CD8 responses were favored while private and CD4 specificities went missing.

The TCR library protocol was used to attach unique molecular identifiers. These identifiers were attached to individual cDNA molecules. One entry per CDR3 protein, called by TCRdb with MiXCR from the 5' RACE reads. The top ten hold approximately 4% of the sample, which has tens of thousands of distinct CDR3 sequences, approximately 14% seen once. V lost 3 bases to trimming and J lost 12 bases, with 9 bases between them. The germline CDR1 and CDR2 sequences are MNHNS and SASEGT. The CDR3 sequence is 11 residues long. This clonotype has a count of ten or more. Antigen unknown. The sequencing used whole blood, collected at baseline. V is TRBV6-1 and J is TRBJ2-1; D is possibly TRBD1 (5 bases). This receptor was identified in an adult who was a healthcare worker with PCR-confirmed SARS-CoV-2 infection or an uninfected control (not recorded which). The CDR3 reads CASSDRGGQFF. CDR3 nucleotides: TGTGCCAGCAGTGATAGGGGCGGGCAGTTCTTC.